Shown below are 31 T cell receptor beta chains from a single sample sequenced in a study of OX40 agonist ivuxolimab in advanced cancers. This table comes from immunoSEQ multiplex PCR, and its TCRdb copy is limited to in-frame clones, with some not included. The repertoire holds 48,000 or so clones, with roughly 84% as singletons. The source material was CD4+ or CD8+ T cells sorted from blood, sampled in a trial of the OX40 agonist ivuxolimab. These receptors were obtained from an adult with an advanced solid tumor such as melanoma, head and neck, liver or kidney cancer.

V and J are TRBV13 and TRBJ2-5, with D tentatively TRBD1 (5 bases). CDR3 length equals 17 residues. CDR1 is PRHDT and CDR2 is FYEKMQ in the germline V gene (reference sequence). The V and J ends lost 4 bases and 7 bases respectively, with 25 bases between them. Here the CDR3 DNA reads TGTGCCAGCAGCTCCTCTATTCCTGGGGCAGGGCTCGGGACCCAGTACTTC. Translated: CASSSSIPGAGLGTQYF.

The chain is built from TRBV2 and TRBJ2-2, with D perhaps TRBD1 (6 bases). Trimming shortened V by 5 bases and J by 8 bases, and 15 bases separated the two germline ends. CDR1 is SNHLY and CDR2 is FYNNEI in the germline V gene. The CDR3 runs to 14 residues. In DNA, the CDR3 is TGTGCCAGCAGTTTCACACAGGGCCAAGGGGAGCTGTTTTTT. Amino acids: CASSFTQGQGELFF. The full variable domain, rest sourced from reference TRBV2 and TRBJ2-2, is EPEVTQTPSHQVTQMGQEVILRCVPISNHLYFYWYRQILGQKVEFLVSFYNNEISEKSEIFDDQFSVERPDGSNFTLKIRSTKLEDSAMYFCASSFTQGQGELFFGEGSRLTVL.

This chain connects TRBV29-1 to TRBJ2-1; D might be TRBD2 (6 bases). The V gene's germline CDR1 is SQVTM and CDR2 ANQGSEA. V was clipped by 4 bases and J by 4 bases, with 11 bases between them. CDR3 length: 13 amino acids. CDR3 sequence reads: CSVVAGRYNEQFF. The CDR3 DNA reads TGCAGCGTTGTTGCGGGACGGTACAATGAGCAGTTCTTC.

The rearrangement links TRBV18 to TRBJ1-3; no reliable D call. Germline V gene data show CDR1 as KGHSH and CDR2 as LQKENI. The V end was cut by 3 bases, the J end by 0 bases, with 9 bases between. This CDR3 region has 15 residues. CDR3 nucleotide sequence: TGTGCCAGCTCACCCGTGACGGACTCTGGAAACACCATATATTTT. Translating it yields CASSPVTDSGNTIYF. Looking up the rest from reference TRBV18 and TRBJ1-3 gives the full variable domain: NAGVMQNPRHLVRRRGQEARLRCSPMKGHSHVYWYRQLPEEGLKFMVYLQKENIIDESGMPKERFSAEFPKEGPSILRIQQVVRGDSAAYFCASSPVTDSGNTIYFGEGSWLTVV.

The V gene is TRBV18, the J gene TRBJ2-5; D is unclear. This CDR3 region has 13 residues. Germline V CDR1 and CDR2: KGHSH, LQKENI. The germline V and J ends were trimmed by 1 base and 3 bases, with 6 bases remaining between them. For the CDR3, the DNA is TGTGCCAGCTCACCACGCCGGGAAGAGACCCAGTACTTC. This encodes CASSPRREETQYF.

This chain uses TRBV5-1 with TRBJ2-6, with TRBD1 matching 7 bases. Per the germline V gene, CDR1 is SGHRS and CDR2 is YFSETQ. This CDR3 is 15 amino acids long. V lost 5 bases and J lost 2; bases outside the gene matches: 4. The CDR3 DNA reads TGCGCCAGCAGTCCGGGACAGCCTGGGGCCAACGTCCTGACTTTC. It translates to CASSPGQPGANVLTF.

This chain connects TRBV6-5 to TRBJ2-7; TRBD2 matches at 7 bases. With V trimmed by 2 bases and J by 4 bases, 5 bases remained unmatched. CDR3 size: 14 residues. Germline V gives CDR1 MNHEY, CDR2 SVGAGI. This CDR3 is CASSYVAGVYEQYF. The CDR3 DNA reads TGTGCCAGCAGTTACGTGGCGGGAGTTTACGAGCAGTACTTC.

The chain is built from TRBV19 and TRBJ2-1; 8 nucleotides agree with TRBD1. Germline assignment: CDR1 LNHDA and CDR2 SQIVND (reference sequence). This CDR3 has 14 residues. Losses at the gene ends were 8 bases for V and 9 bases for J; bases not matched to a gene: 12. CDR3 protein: CASSDRAGLGEQFF. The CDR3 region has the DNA TGTGCCAGTTCGGACAGGGCAGGTTTGGGTGAGCAGTTCTTC.

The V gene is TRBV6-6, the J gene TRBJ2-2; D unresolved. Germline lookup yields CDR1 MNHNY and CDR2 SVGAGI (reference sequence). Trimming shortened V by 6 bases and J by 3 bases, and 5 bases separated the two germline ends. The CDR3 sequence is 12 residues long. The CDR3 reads CASSEYTGELFF. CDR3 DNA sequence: TGTGCCAGCAGCGAGTACACCGGGGAGCTGTTTTTT.

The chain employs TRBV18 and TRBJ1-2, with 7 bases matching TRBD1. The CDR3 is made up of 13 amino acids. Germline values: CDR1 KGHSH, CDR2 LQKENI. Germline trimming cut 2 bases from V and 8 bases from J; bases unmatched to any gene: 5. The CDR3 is CASSPEGGGGYTF. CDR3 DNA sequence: TGTGCCAGCTCACCAGAAGGGGGCGGCGGCTACACCTTC.

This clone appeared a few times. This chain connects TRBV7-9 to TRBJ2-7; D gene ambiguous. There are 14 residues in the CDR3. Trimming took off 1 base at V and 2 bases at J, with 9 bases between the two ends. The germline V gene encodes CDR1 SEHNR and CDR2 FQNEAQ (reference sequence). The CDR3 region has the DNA TGTGCCAGCAGCTTAGACAGTACTCCCTACGAGCAGTACTTC. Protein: CASSLDSTPYEQYF.

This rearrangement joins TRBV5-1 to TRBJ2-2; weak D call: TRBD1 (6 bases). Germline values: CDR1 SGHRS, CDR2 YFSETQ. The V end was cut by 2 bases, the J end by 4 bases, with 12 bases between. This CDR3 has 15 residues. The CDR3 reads CASSLGGSGTGELFF. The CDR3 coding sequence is TGCGCCAGCAGCTTAGGGGGATCGGGCACCGGGGAGCTGTTTTTT.

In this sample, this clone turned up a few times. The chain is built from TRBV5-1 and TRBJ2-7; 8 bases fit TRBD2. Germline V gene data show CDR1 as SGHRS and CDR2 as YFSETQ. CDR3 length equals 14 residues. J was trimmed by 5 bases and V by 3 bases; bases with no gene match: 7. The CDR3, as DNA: TGCGCCAGCAGCTCGGGACTAGTTAGCGACGAGCAGTACTTC. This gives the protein CASSSGLVSDEQYF.

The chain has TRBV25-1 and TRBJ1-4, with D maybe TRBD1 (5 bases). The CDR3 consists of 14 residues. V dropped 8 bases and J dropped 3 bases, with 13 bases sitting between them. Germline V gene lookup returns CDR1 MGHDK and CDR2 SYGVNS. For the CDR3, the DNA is TGTGCCAGCCTGAGGGTGGGACCTAATGAAAAACTGTTTTTT. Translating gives CASLRVGPNEKLFF.

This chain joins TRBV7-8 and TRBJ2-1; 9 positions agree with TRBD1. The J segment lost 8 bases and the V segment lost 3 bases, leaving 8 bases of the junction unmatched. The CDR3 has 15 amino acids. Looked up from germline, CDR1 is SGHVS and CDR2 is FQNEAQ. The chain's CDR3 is CASSFQGTGYDEQFF. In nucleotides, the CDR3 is TGTGCCAGCAGCTTCCAAGGGACAGGGTACGATGAGCAGTTCTTC.

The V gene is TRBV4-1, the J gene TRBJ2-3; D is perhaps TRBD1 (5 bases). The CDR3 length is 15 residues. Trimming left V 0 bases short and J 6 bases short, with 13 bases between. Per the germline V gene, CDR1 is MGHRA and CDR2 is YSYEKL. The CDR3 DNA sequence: TGCGCCAGCAGCCAAGATAGGACAAGGTGGGATACGCAGTATTTT. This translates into CASSQDRTRWDTQYF.

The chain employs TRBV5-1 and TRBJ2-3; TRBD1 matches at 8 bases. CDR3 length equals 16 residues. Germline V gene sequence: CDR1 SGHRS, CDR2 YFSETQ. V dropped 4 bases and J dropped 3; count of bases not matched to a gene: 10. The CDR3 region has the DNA TGCGCCAGCAGCAGAAGCCGCAGGGGGCCGACAGATACGCAGTATTTT. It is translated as CASSRSRRGPTDTQYF.

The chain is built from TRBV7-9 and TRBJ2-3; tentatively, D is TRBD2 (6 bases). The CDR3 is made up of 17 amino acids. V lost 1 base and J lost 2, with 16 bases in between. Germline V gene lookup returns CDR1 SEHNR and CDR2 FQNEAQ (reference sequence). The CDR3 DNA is TGTGCCAGCAGCTTAGTTATATTCCGCGGGGTCACAGATACGCAGTATTTT. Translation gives CASSLVIFRGVTDTQYF. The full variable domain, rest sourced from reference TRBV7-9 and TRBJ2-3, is DTGVSQNPRHKITKRGQNVTFRCDPISEHNRLYWYRQTLGQGPEFLTYFQNEAQLEKSRLLSDRFSAERPKGSFSTLEIQRTEQGDSAMYLCASSLVIFRGVTDTQYFGPGTRLTVL.

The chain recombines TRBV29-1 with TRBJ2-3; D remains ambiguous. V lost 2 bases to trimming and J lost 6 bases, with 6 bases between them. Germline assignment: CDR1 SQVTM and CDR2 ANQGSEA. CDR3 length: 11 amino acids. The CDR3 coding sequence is TGCAGCGTTGAAAACTGGGATACGCAGTATTTT. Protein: CSVENWDTQYF.

The CDR3 protein is CASSVAAYAYEQYF. CDR3 coding DNA: TGTGCCAGCAGCGTAGCAGCCTACGCCTACGAGCAGTACTTC. The V call is TRBV9, the J call TRBJ2-7; D uncertain. There are 14 residues in the CDR3. Germline CDR1 SGDLS, CDR2 YYNGEE. The germline V and J ends were trimmed by 0 bases and 2 bases, with 9 bases remaining between them.

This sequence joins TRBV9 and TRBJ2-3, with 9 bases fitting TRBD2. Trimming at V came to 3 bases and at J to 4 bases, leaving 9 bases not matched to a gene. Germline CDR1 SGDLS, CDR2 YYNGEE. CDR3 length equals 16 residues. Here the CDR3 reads CASSGRGGRASDTQYF. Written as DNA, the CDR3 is TGTGCCAGCAGCGGCCGTGGCGGGAGGGCCTCAGATACGCAGTATTTT.

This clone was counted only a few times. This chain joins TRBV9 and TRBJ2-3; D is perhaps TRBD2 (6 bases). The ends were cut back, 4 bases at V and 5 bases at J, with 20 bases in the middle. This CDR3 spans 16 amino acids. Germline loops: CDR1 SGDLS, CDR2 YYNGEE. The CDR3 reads CASSPSRGGGQDTQYF. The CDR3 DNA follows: TGTGCCAGCAGCCCCTCCCGAGGCGGAGGGCAAGATACGCAGTATTTT. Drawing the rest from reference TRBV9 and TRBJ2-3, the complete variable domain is DSGVTQTPKHLITATGQRVTLRCSPRSGDLSVYWYQQSLDQGLQFLIQYYNGEERAKGNILERFSAQQFPDLHSELNLSSLELGDSALYFCASSPSRGGGQDTQYFGPGTRLTVL.

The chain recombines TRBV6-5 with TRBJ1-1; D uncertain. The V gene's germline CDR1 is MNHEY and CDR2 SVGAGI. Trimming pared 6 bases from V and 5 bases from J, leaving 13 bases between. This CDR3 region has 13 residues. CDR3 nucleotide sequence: TGTGCCAGCAGCCCACCGGGTGGGACTGAAGCTTTCTTT. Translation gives CASSPPGGTEAFF.

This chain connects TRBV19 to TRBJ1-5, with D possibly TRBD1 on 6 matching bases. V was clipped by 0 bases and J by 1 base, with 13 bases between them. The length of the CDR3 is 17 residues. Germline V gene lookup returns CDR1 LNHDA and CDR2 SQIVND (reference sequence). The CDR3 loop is CASSIEVRGGSNQPQHF. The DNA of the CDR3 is TGTGCCAGTAGTATAGAGGTTAGGGGGGGGAGCAATCAGCCCCAGCATTTT.

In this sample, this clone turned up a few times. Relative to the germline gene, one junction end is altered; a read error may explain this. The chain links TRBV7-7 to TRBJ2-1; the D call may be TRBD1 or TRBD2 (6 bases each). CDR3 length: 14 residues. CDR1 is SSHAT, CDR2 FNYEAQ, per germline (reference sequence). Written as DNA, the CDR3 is TGTGCTAGCAGCCCTGTACTAGGGGGGAATGAGCAGTTCTTC. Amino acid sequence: CASSPVLGGNEQFF.

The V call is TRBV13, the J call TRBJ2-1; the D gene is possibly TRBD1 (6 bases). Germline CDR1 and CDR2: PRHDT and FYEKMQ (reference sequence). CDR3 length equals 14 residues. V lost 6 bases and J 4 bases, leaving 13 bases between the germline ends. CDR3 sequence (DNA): TGTGCCAGCAGGCGCAGGGGCCCTTACAATGAGCAGTTCTTC. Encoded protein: CASRRRGPYNEQFF.

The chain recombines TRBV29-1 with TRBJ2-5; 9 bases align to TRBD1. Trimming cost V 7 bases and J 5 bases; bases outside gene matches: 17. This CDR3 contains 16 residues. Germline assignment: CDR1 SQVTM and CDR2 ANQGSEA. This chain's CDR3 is CSASDRGTGPRETQYF. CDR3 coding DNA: TGCAGCGCATCTGATAGAGGGACAGGGCCGCGGGAGACCCAGTACTTC.

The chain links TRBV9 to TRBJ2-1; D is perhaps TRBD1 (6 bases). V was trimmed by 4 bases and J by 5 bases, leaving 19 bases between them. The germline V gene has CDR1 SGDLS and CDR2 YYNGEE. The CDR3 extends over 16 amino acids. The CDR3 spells CASSPRPGTQDNEQFF. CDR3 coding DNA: TGTGCCAGCAGCCCGCGACCCGGGACACAGGACAATGAGCAGTTCTTC.

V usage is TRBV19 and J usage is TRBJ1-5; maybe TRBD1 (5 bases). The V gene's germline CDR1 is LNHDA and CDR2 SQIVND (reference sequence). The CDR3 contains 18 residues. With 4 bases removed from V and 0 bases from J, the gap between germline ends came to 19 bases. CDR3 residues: CASSNPTFTGYSNQPQHF. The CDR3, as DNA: TGTGCCAGTAGTAACCCAACCTTTACAGGATATAGCAATCAGCCCCAGCATTTT.

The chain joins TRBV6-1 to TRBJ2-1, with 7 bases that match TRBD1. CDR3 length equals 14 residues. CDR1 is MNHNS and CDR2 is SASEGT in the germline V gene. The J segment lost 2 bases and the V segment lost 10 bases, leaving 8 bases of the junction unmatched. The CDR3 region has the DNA TGTGCCACCGCCTCCACAGGGGCCTACAATGAGCAGTTCTTC. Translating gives CATASTGAYNEQFF.

The chain's CDR3 is CASSIDASNQPQHF. The CDR3 DNA is TGTGCCAGTAGTATAGACGCATCCAATCAGCCCCAGCATTTT. This chain joins TRBV19 and TRBJ1-5; no clear D gene. The CDR3 has 14 amino acids. Trimming shortened V by 0 bases and J by 3 bases, and 6 bases separated the two germline ends. CDR1 LNHDA and CDR2 SQIVND come from the germline V gene (reference sequence).